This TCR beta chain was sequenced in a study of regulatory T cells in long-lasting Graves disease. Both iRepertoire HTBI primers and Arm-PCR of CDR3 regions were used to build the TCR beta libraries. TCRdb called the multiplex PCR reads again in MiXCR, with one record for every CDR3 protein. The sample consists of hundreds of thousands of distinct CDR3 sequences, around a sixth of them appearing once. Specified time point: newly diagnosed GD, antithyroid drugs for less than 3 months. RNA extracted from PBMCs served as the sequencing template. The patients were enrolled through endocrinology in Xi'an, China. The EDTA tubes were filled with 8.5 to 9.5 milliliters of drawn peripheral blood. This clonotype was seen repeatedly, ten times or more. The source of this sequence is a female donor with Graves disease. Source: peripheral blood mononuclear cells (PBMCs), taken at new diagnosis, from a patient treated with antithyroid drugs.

Here the CDR3 DNA reads TGCGCCAGCAGCTCGCCCGGGACTAGCATTCCCTACGAGCAGTACTTC. Translated, it gives CASSSPGTSIPYEQYF. V usage is TRBV5-1 and J usage is TRBJ2-7, with 9 bases fitting TRBD2. This CDR3 comprises 16 residues. The germline gives CDR1 SGHRS, CDR2 YFSETQ. V dropped 3 bases and J dropped 2; count of bases not matched to a gene: 9.